Below are 22 T cell receptor beta chains sequenced from a single sample in a study of cytomegalovirus exposure and HLA in healthy donors. The study ran its PCR with 60 Vbeta and 13 Jbeta primers. Assay: immunoSEQ multiplex PCR; the TCRdb copy retains only in-frame clones and omits some. The data contain approximately 150,000 clones, 73% of them seen just once; the ten biggest clones take up under 5.5%. Material: PBMCs. These TCRs come from a woman aged 18-29 years in good health and CMV-seropositive.

The genes are TRBV7-9 and TRBJ1-2, with a tentative D call TRBD1 (5 bases). V lost 3 bases and J lost 6, with 11 bases in between. Germline V gene data show CDR1 as SEHNR and CDR2 as FQNEAQ (reference sequence). The CDR3 sequence is 13 residues long. The CDR3 reads CASSFLGADGYTF. In DNA form, the CDR3 reads TGTGCCAGCAGCTTTCTAGGGGCAGATGGCTACACCTTC.

This chain links TRBV7-2 with TRBJ1-1; maybe TRBD1 (6 bases). V was pared by 9 bases and J by 3 bases, with 17 bases between. CDR1 and CDR2 (germline): SGHTA, FQGNSA. The CDR3 consists of 14 residues. CDR3 nucleotide sequence: TGTGCCAGTATCCCTAGGGGGGGGGACACTGAAGCTTTCTTT. Protein product: CASIPRGGDTEAFF.

The V and J genes are TRBV7-2 and TRBJ2-4; 8 bases fit TRBD2. This CDR3 is 15 amino acids long. Trimming removed 3 bases from V and 1 base from J; junction bases left unmatched: 2. Germline lookup yields CDR1 SGHTA and CDR2 FQGNSA. Here the CDR3 reads CASSFVAGAKNIQYF. In DNA form, the CDR3 reads TGTGCCAGCAGCTTTGTAGCGGGGGCCAAAAACATTCAGTACTTC.

The rearrangement links TRBV6-5 to TRBJ2-5; 7 bases are a match to TRBD2. V trimming: 5 bases; J trimming: 0 bases; junction bases outside the gene matches: 3. The CDR3 totals 14 residues. CDR1 MNHEY and CDR2 SVGAGI come from the germline V gene. The CDR3: CASSNGLDQETQYF. Here the CDR3 DNA reads TGTGCCAGCAGTAACGGACTAGACCAAGAGACCCAGTACTTC.

This clone was seen only a few times. The J gene is TRBJ2-7, the V gene TRBV25-1; 7 bases line up with TRBD1. Looked up from germline, CDR1 is MGHDK and CDR2 is SYGVNS. V was pared by 3 bases and J by 3 bases, with 5 bases of the junction left unmatched. The CDR3 has 14 residues. The CDR3 bases are TGTGCCAGCAGTGACCGACAGGGCTACTACGAGCAGTACTTC. Amino acid sequence: CASSDRQGYYEQYF.

The V gene is TRBV9, the J gene TRBJ1-1; TRBD1 agrees at 8 bases. This CDR3 spans 16 amino acids. V shed 3 bases and J 1 base; nucleotides not matched to a gene: 8. Germline V gives CDR1 SGDLS, CDR2 YYNGEE. In nucleotides, the CDR3 is TGTGCCAGCAGCGCCCAGGGGGCCCGTGGGAACACTGAAGCTTTCTTT. Amino acids: CASSAQGARGNTEAFF. The variable domain in full, with the rest retrieved from reference TRBV9 and TRBJ1-1, is DSGVTQTPKHLITATGQRVTLRCSPRSGDLSVYWYQQSLDQGLQFLIQYYNGEERAKGNILERFSAQQFPDLHSELNLSSLELGDSALYFCASSAQGARGNTEAFFGQGTRLTVV.

This clone was found a few times. V usage is TRBV5-1 and J usage is TRBJ2-7; 7 bases agree with TRBD2. This CDR3 region has 14 residues. CDR1 and CDR2 (germline): SGHRS, YFSETQ. Germline trimming cut 2 bases from V and 6 bases from J; bases unmatched to any gene: 8. CDR3 DNA sequence: TGCGCCAGCAGCTTCCGACTAGCCTCCGCCGAGCAGTACTTC. Protein product: CASSFRLASAEQYF.

On this clone itself: One junction end does not reproduce the germline sequence, and a read error may be involved. V usage is TRBV7-9 and J usage is TRBJ1-1; 9 bases align to TRBD1. The germline V gene has CDR1 SEHNR and CDR2 FQNEAQ (reference sequence). There are 16 residues in the CDR3. CDR3 nucleotides: TGTGCCAGCAGCATAGCTGGACAGGGGAGGGACACTGAAGCTTTCTTT. This encodes CASSIAGQGRDTEAFF.

There are a few counts of this clone. The DNA is left out, because the CDR3 cannot be placed on it with certainty; the CDR3 is given as TCRdb lists it. The genes are TRBV6-5 and TRBJ1-5. Including both end residues, the CDR3 is 15 amino acids long. Looked up from germline, CDR1 is MNHEY and CDR2 is SVGAGI. CDR3 sequence: CASSTSGVSNQPQHF.

The chain is built from TRBV2 and TRBJ2-7; tentatively, D is TRBD2 (6 bases). CDR1 and CDR2 from the germline V gene are SNHLY and FYNNEI. CDR3 length equals 13 residues. Trimming cost V 7 bases and J 4 bases, with 14 bases left between them. As DNA, the CDR3 is TGTGCCAGCAAGGAGGGACGGAGGTACGAGCAGTACTTC. This translates into CASKEGRRYEQYF. Supplemented by reference TRBV2 and TRBJ2-7, the full variable domain reads EPEVTQTPSHQVTQMGQEVILRCVPISNHLYFYWYRQILGQKVEFLVSFYNNEISEKSEIFDDQFSVERPDGSNFTLKIRSTKLEDSAMYFCASKEGRRYEQYFGPGTRLTVT.

In its sample, this clone was seen a few times. J is TRBJ1-2 and V is TRBV6-1; tentatively, D is TRBD1 (5 bases). The CDR3 is 14 amino acids. The germline V gene encodes CDR1 MNHNS and CDR2 SASEGT. V gave up 10 bases and J gave up 3 bases, with 18 bases separating them. The CDR3 sequence: CATPGQGGDYGYTF. The CDR3, as DNA: TGTGCCACCCCAGGGCAGGGTGGTGACTATGGCTACACCTTC.

This chain uses TRBV5-1 with TRBJ2-7, with 7 bases matching TRBD2. Germline lookup yields CDR1 SGHRS and CDR2 YFSETQ. The CDR3 consists of 15 residues. V lost 4 bases, J lost 7 bases, and 14 bases stayed unmatched. As DNA, the CDR3 is TGCGCCAGCAGCCCCGACCTTATGCGGGGAGGGGAGCAGTACTTC. Amino acids: CASSPDLMRGGEQYF.

The gene calls are TRBV5-6 and TRBJ2-3, with a possible D match to TRBD1 (5 bases). From germline, CDR1 is SGHDT and CDR2 YYEEEE. The V gene lost 4 bases and the J gene lost 7 bases, with 10 bases spanning the gap. CDR3 size: 12 residues. CDR3 amino acids: CASSGAGYTQYF. DNA for the CDR3: TGTGCCAGCAGCGGGGCAGGATATACGCAGTATTTT.

The CDR3 spells CASSPPGEAFF. CDR3 DNA: TGTGCCAGCAGCCCACCGGGGGAAGCTTTCTTT. The genes are TRBV7-2 and TRBJ1-1; D ambiguous. The germline gives CDR1 SGHTA, CDR2 FQGNSA. The CDR3 consists of 11 residues. The ends were cut back, 5 bases at V and 8 bases at J, with 9 bases in the middle. The complete variable domain, with remaining parts taken from reference TRBV7-2 and TRBJ1-1, reads GAGVSQSPSNKVTEKGKDVELRCDPISGHTALYWYRQSLGQGLEFLIYFQGNSAPDKSGLPSDRFSAERTGGSVSTLTIQRTQQEDSAVYLCASSPPGEAFFGQGTRLTVV.

The chain couples TRBV27 to TRBJ2-7, with 8 positions matching TRBD1. The V gene end was trimmed by 6 bases and the J gene end by 4 bases; junction bases not matched to a gene: 8. The germline CDR1 and CDR2 sequences are MNHEY and SMNVEV (reference sequence). This CDR3 contains 14 residues. The CDR3 DNA sequence: TGTGCCAGCAGCCCAGGGACAGGCCTTTACGAGCAGTACTTC. This encodes CASSPGTGLYEQYF.

The chain uses TRBV6-4 and TRBJ1-2; D is undetermined. This CDR3 comprises 14 residues. V gave up 0 bases and J gave up 2 bases, with 7 bases separating them. The V gene's germline CDR1 is MRHNA and CDR2 SNTAGT. Here the CDR3 DNA reads TGTGCCAGCAGTGACTCGCCGGGGAACTATGGCTACACCTTC. Translation gives CASSDSPGNYGYTF.

J is TRBJ2-7 and V is TRBV2, with TRBD1 matching over 11 bases. The J segment lost 1 base and the V segment lost 7 bases, leaving 3 bases of the junction unmatched. Germline values: CDR1 SNHLY, CDR2 FYNNEI. CDR3 size: 14 residues. The CDR3 coding sequence is TGTGCCAGCAAGGGGACAGGGGGTTCCTACGAGCAGTACTTC. It yields the protein CASKGTGGSYEQYF.

This chain connects TRBV4-1 to TRBJ2-7; 9 bases align to TRBD1. The CDR3 consists of 16 residues. V was clipped by 5 bases and J by 1 base; unmatched bases: 9. Germline V CDR1 and CDR2: MGHRA, YSYEKL. The CDR3 sequence is CASSKGGGQGSYEQYF. The CDR3 DNA reads as TGCGCCAGCAGCAAAGGGGGCGGACAGGGGTCCTACGAGCAGTACTTC.

This clone has just a few counts. For the CDR3, the DNA is TGTGCCAGCAGGGAGACTAGCGGGGTGAATTACGAGCAGTACTTC. The encoded protein is CASRETSGVNYEQYF. The chain uses TRBV7-8 and TRBJ2-7, with TRBD2 matching 11 bases. Unmatched junction bases numbered 8, after V lost 6 bases and J lost 4 bases. Germline V gives CDR1 SGHVS, CDR2 FQNEAQ. This CDR3 comprises 15 residues.

The V call is TRBV27, the J call TRBJ2-1; D is undetermined. Germline V gene data show CDR1 as MNHEY and CDR2 as SMNVEV (reference sequence). Trimming took off 6 bases at V and 4 bases at J, with 25 bases between the two ends. The length of the CDR3 is 18 residues. The CDR3 sequence is CASRESPSPLPQYNEQFF. In DNA form, the CDR3 reads TGTGCCAGCAGAGAAAGCCCGAGTCCACTACCTCAATACAATGAGCAGTTCTTC.

The chain recombines TRBV27 with TRBJ2-5; no clear D. The CDR3 runs to 13 residues. V lost 6 bases, J lost 5 bases, and 13 bases lay in between. CDR1 is MNHEY and CDR2 is SMNVEV in the germline V gene (reference sequence). The CDR3 DNA reads TGTGCCAGCAGCCATCTTCCAGTGGAGACCCAGTACTTC. This gives the protein CASSHLPVETQYF.

V usage is TRBV30 and J usage is TRBJ1-5, with 12 bases aligning to TRBD1. Looked up from germline, CDR1 is GTSNPN and CDR2 is SVGIG (reference sequence). The CDR3 is made up of 13 amino acids. CDR3: CARDRGLGQPQHF. DNA of the CDR3: TGTGCTCGGGACAGGGGGCTGGGTCAGCCCCAGCATTTT.